These 11 T cell receptor beta chains were sequenced from one sample in a study of monozygotic twins with inflammatory bowel disease. Each CDR3 protein gets one entry in TCRdb, which reprocessed the 5' RACE reads and gives no DNA. There are about 440,000 distinct CDR3 sequences in the sample, with 2.4% held by the top ten. The material sequenced was blood. These receptors were collected from a human donor with ulcerative colitis or Crohn's disease, or a healthy co-twin of an affected twin (not recorded which).

V usage is TRBV5-6 and J usage is TRBJ2-1; lacking DNA, the TRBD1 call made by TCRdb goes unchecked. CDR3 length equals 13 residues. Germline assignment: CDR1 SGHDT and CDR2 YYEEEE. The CDR3 loop is CASSRNRDNEQFF. The full variable domain, rest sourced from reference TRBV5-6 and TRBJ2-1, is DAGVTQSPTHLIKTRGQQVTLRCSPKSGHDTVSWYQQALGQGPQFIFQYYEEEERQRGNFPDRFSGHQFPNYSSELNVNALLLGDSALYLCASSRNRDNEQFFGPGTRLTVL.

The rearrangement joins TRBV2 to TRBJ2-3. Per germline, CDR1 SNHLY and CDR2 FYNNEI. This CDR3 region has 13 residues. The CDR3 loop reads CASWGLATDTQYF.

This CDR3 reads CSASSGTGDEELELFF. The chain uses TRBV20-1 and TRBJ2-2; TCRdb lists TRBD1, though no DNA is available to test this call. Germline lookup yields CDR1 DFQATT and CDR2 SNEGSKA (reference sequence). This CDR3 region has 16 residues.

The rearrangement joins TRBV10-3 to TRBJ1-5. The CDR3 loop spans 14 amino acids. Germline CDR1 and CDR2: ENHRY and SYGVKD. The CDR3 reads CAIASYLGNQPQHF.

The rearrangement joins TRBV7-3 to TRBJ2-7; the D gene TCRdb calls, TRBD1, cannot be checked with no DNA. The CDR3 spans 17 residues. Germline V lookup: CDR1 SGHTA, CDR2 FQGTGA. Here the CDR3 reads CASSLTRAGTGRHEQYF.

This chain uses TRBV5-1 with TRBJ2-2; TCRdb outputs TRBD1, but without DNA this stays unchecked. Germline lookup yields CDR1 SGHRS and CDR2 YFSETQ. CDR3 length equals 16 residues. The CDR3: CASSDGTGGRSGELFF. The full variable domain, completed using reference TRBV5-1 and TRBJ2-2, is KAGVTQTPRYLIKTRGQQVTLSCSPISGHRSVSWYQQTPGQGLQFLFEYFSETQRNKGNFPGRFSGRQFSNSRSEMNVSTLELGDSALYLCASSDGTGGRSGELFFGEGSRLTVL.

This chain joins TRBV19 and TRBJ1-3; the TCRdb call, TRBD1, lacks DNA for checking. CDR3 length: 11 amino acids. Per germline, CDR1 LNHDA and CDR2 SQIVND (reference sequence). Here the CDR3 reads CATGDTGAIYF.

The CDR3 here is CASSFGTSGTDTQYF. V is TRBV6-1 and J is TRBJ2-3; the TRBD2 assignment by TCRdb is unverifiable without DNA. From germline, CDR1 is MNHNS and CDR2 SASEGT. This CDR3 region has 15 residues.

The V gene is TRBV11-2, the J gene TRBJ2-3; without DNA, the TCRdb call of TRBD1 cannot be checked. Per the germline V gene, CDR1 is SGHAT and CDR2 is FQNNGV. The CDR3 length is 15 residues. The CDR3 sequence is CASSFLRGPTDTQYF.

The chain combines TRBV5-5 with TRBJ1-1. In germline, CDR1 is SGHKS, CDR2 YYEKEE (reference sequence). The CDR3 loop spans 14 amino acids. The CDR3 sequence is CASSWSQVNTEAFF.

This chain links TRBV4-3 with TRBJ1-4. CDR1 LGHNA and CDR2 YSLEER come from the germline V gene. The CDR3 loop spans 15 amino acids. CDR3 loop: CASSRMTGANEKLFF.